A single sample is the source of the 14 T cell receptor beta chains below, sequenced in a study of graft-versus-host responses after intestinal transplantation. No antigens are known for them. The method was immunoSEQ multiplex PCR; TCRdb's version includes in-frame clones alone and lacks a portion of them. Here the sample spans more than 95,000 clones, 80% to 95% being singletons. The source material was unstimulated CD8+ T cells sorted from spleen or lymph node cells, sampled before intestinal transplant. These receptor sequences come from a human donor who received an intestinal transplant.

This sequence joins TRBV27 and TRBJ2-1; a possible D gene is TRBD2 (6 bases). Trimming shortened V by 7 bases and J by 0 bases, and 13 bases separated the two germline ends. Per the germline V gene, CDR1 is MNHEY and CDR2 is SMNVEV (reference sequence). The CDR3 extends over 15 amino acids. The CDR3 here is CASKDYPSSYNEQFF. DNA of the CDR3: TGTGCCAGCAAGGACTATCCCAGCTCCTACAATGAGCAGTTCTTC.

This clone was seen a single time. The chain employs TRBV7-9 and TRBJ2-1; D may be TRBD1 (5 bases). Trimming stripped 1 base from V and 0 bases from J, with 16 bases between. Germline assignment: CDR1 SEHNR and CDR2 FQNEAQ (reference sequence). The CDR3 length is 18 residues. The CDR3 loop reads CASSLGWGKQSSYNEQFF. The CDR3, as DNA: TGTGCCAGCAGCTTAGGGTGGGGCAAGCAGAGCTCCTACAATGAGCAGTTCTTC.

The rearrangement joins TRBV7-9 to TRBJ2-7; 9 nucleotides line up with TRBD2. The CDR3 spans 17 residues. The germline CDR1 and CDR2 sequences are SEHNR and FQNEAQ (reference sequence). The trim removed 3 bases at V and 3 bases at J, leaving 12 bases unmatched. This CDR3 reads CASSFSGGTQSSYEQYF. The CDR3 region has the DNA TGTGCCAGCAGCTTCAGCGGGGGGACGCAATCCAGCTACGAGCAGTACTTC.

This clone was recorded once. V is TRBV4-1 and J is TRBJ1-1; no reliable D call. V was shortened by 0 bases and J by 1 base, with 12 bases between the two germline ends. From germline, CDR1 is MGHRA and CDR2 YSYEKL. The CDR3 length is 16 residues. The CDR3 DNA follows: TGCGCCAGCAGCCAAGAACGGGAGGACGGGAACACTGAAGCTTTCTTT. This gives the protein CASSQEREDGNTEAFF.

The chain uses TRBV16 and TRBJ2-1; TRBD2 aligns across 13 bases. CDR1 and CDR2 from the germline V gene are KGHSY and FQNENV. The CDR3 is made up of 14 amino acids. Losses at the gene ends were 5 bases for V and 12 bases for J; bases not matched to a gene: 7. The CDR3 protein is CASSATSGGPGQFF. In nucleotides, the CDR3 is TGTGCCAGCAGCGCGACTAGCGGGGGGCCCGGGCAGTTCTTC.

V gene TRBV7-9 combines with J gene TRBJ1-4; D is unresolved. The CDR3 is made up of 14 amino acids. Germline V lookup: CDR1 SEHNR, CDR2 FQNEAQ (reference sequence). The V end lost 7 bases, the J end lost 7 bases, and 16 bases lay between the germline ends. As DNA, the CDR3 is TGTGCCAGCACCCCTCTCGGGAGAGGTGAAAAACTGTTTTTT. Encoded protein: CASTPLGRGEKLFF.

The chain links TRBV27 to TRBJ2-7, with TRBD1 identical over 8 bases. Germline CDR1 reads MNHEY; CDR2 reads SMNVEV (reference sequence). The CDR3 is 14 residues long. V lost 4 bases and J lost 2; bases outside the gene matches: 4. This CDR3 reads CASSSQGGAYEQYF. The CDR3 coding sequence is TGTGCCAGCAGTTCACAGGGGGGTGCCTACGAGCAGTACTTC.

This clone was observed a single time. The V call is TRBV9, the J call TRBJ1-2; perhaps TRBD1 as D (6 bases). There are 15 residues in the CDR3. Per germline, CDR1 SGDLS and CDR2 YYNGEE. Trimming stripped 3 bases from V and 1 base from J, with 13 bases between. Here the CDR3 DNA reads TGTGCCAGCAGCGCCCGGGGGGCTGGTAACTATGGCTACACCTTC. This gives the protein CASSARGAGNYGYTF.

The chain is built from TRBV7-8 and TRBJ2-1; a weak D match, TRBD2 (7 bases). This CDR3 contains 14 residues. V was clipped by 5 bases and J by 5 bases, with 13 bases between them. Per the germline V gene, CDR1 is SGHVS and CDR2 is FQNEAQ. The CDR3 DNA sequence: TGTGCCAGCAGCGTCACGGGGGGCCACAATGAGCAGTTCTTC. It specifies CASSVTGGHNEQFF. Drawing the rest from reference TRBV7-8 and TRBJ2-1, the complete variable domain is GAGVSQSPRYKVAKRGQDVALRCDPISGHVSLFWYQQALGQGPEFLTYFQNEAQLDKSGLPSDRFFAERPEGSVSTLKIQRTQQEDSAVYLCASSVTGGHNEQFFGPGTRLTVL.

V gene TRBV11-3 combines with J gene TRBJ2-1, with 11 bases aligning to TRBD2. J gave up 8 bases and V 1 base, and 13 bases lay outside the gene matches. The V gene's germline CDR1 is SGHNT and CDR2 YENEEA. CDR3 length: 18 amino acids. The CDR3 DNA sequence: TGTGCCAGCAGCTTAGGGGAGACTAGCGGGGCGTTTCAGGATGAGCAGTTCTTC. Protein: CASSLGETSGAFQDEQFF.

The chain is built from TRBV9 and TRBJ2-2, with D possibly TRBD1 on 6 matching bases. The V gene lost 0 bases and the J gene lost 0 bases, with 6 bases spanning the gap. CDR3 length equals 15 residues. Looked up from germline, CDR1 is SGDLS and CDR2 is YYNGEE. DNA for the CDR3: TGTGCCAGCAGCGTAGGGACAGCGAACACCGGGGAGCTGTTTTTT. It is translated as CASSVGTANTGELFF.

CDR3 in DNA: TGTGCCAGCAGCGCTTCCGGGACTATGCAAGAGACCCAGTACTTC. Translating it yields CASSASGTMQETQYF. V gene TRBV5-6 combines with J gene TRBJ2-5; TRBD2 aligns across 7 bases. This CDR3 contains 15 residues. Germline lookup yields CDR1 SGHDT and CDR2 YYEEEE. The J segment lost 2 bases and the V segment lost 4 bases, leaving 8 bases of the junction unmatched.

The rearrangement links TRBV10-3 to TRBJ1-2; D unclear. The CDR3 has 15 residues. Germline CDR1 reads ENHRY; CDR2 reads SYGVKD. Trimming stripped 0 bases from V and 4 bases from J, with 12 bases between. The CDR3 loop reads CAISESSPVGYGYTF. For the CDR3, the DNA is TGTGCCATCAGTGAGTCCTCCCCAGTAGGCTATGGCTACACCTTC.

The CDR3 DNA follows: TGTGCCATCAGTGAGTTTCGGGACACAGATACGCAGTATTTT. This encodes CAISEFRDTDTQYF. The chain couples TRBV10-3 to TRBJ2-3; D may be TRBD2 (5 bases). CDR1 and CDR2 (germline): ENHRY, SYGVKD. V lost 1 base and J lost 2, with 7 bases in between. This CDR3 has 14 residues.